Shown below are 11 T cell receptor beta chains from a single sample sequenced in a study of radiotherapy plus CTLA-4 blockade in lung cancer. The repertoire was sequenced with immunoSEQ multiplex PCR; TCRdb's copy has only in-frame clones and lacks some. In the table there are 70,000 to 95,000 clones, approximately 80% of which are singletons. The input for sequencing was peripheral blood, taken from a patient treated with radiotherapy plus ipilimumab. These receptors were collected from a human donor with non-small cell lung cancer that progressed on radiotherapy plus ipilimumab.

The chain joins TRBV5-1 to TRBJ1-4, with D possibly matching TRBD1 (5 bases). The CDR3 sequence is 14 residues long. V lost 0 bases and J lost 8, with 11 bases in between. Germline CDR1 is SGHRS and CDR2 is YFSETQ. The chain's CDR3 is CASSLGFRDEKLFF. The CDR3, as DNA: TGCGCCAGCAGCTTGGGTTTCCGGGACGAAAAACTGTTTTTT. The variable domain in full, completed from reference TRBV5-1 and TRBJ1-4, reads KAGVTQTPRYLIKTRGQQVTLSCSPISGHRSVSWYQQTPGQGLQFLFEYFSETQRNKGNFPGRFSGRQFSNSRSEMNVSTLELGDSALYLCASSLGFRDEKLFFGSGTQLSVL.

Here the CDR3 reads CASRPPGGGYTF. CDR3 bases: TGTGCCAGCAGGCCCCCAGGGGGCGGCTACACCTTC. V and J are TRBV28 and TRBJ1-2; TRBD1 agrees at 8 bases. CDR3 size: 12 residues. Germline V gene lookup returns CDR1 MDHEN and CDR2 SYDVKM. J was trimmed by 8 bases and V by 6 bases; bases with no gene match: 5.

The chain joins TRBV2 to TRBJ1-1; TRBD1 agrees at 8 bases. The germline V gene has CDR1 SNHLY and CDR2 FYNNEI. Trimming took 4 bases from V and 7 from J; bases not matched to a gene: 5. The CDR3 sequence is 13 residues long. DNA for the CDR3: TGTGCCAGCAGTGGGACAGGGTCCCTTGAAGCTTTCTTT. This translates into CASSGTGSLEAFF. The variable domain in full, completed from reference TRBV2 and TRBJ1-1, reads EPEVTQTPSHQVTQMGQEVILRCVPISNHLYFYWYRQILGQKVEFLVSFYNNEISEKSEIFDDQFSVERPDGSNFTLKIRSTKLEDSAMYFCASSGTGSLEAFFGQGTRLTVV.

V gene TRBV29-1 combines with J gene TRBJ2-3, with TRBD1 identical over 8 bases. CDR1 SQVTM and CDR2 ANQGSEA come from the germline V gene. The CDR3 consists of 13 residues. With 7 bases clipped from V and 0 bases from J, the junction kept 3 bases outside the gene matches. CDR3 loop: CSGRTGSTDTQYF. Written as DNA, the CDR3 is TGCAGCGGTAGGACAGGGAGCACAGATACGCAGTATTTT.

The chain combines TRBV4-1 with TRBJ2-2; D perhaps matches TRBD1 (6 bases). Germline-derived CDR1 and CDR2 are MGHRA and YSYEKL. CDR3 length: 17 amino acids. The germline V and J ends were trimmed by 0 bases and 6 bases, with 17 bases remaining between them. The CDR3 DNA reads as TGCGCCAGCAGCCAAGATAAGAACAGGGCCTTGGCCGGGGAGCTGTTTTTT. Amino acids: CASSQDKNRALAGELFF.

This chain links TRBV30 with TRBJ1-1; 9 bases match TRBD1. This CDR3 is 14 amino acids long. The junction had 3 bases not matched to a gene; V was cut back by 2 bases and J by 2 bases. The germline V gene encodes CDR1 GTSNPN and CDR2 SVGIG (reference sequence). CDR3 sequence reads: CAWSLTGGNTEAFF. As DNA, the CDR3 is TGTGCCTGGAGTTTGACAGGGGGAAACACTGAAGCTTTCTTT.

This clone has only one observation. The chain uses TRBV4-2 and TRBJ2-5; the D call may be TRBD1 or TRBD2 (5 bases each). CDR3 length: 16 residues. Germline lookup yields CDR1 LGHNA and CDR2 YNFKEQ. V lost 1 base and J 2 bases, leaving 14 bases between the germline ends. CDR3: CASSQGDHSEQETQYF. As DNA, the CDR3 is TGTGCCAGCAGCCAAGGGGACCATTCCGAACAAGAGACCCAGTACTTC.

Notes on this clone: In the same sample, other DNA sequences code for this CDR3. V is TRBV19 and J is TRBJ1-1; D unresolved. The CDR3 runs to 14 residues. V was cut by 7 bases and J by 4 bases, with 16 bases left in between. CDR1 is LNHDA, CDR2 SQIVND, per germline (reference sequence). CDR3 bases: TGTGCCAGTACCGCAGTGAGGGTTGCCACTGAAGCTTTCTTT. This codes for CASTAVRVATEAFF.

The V gene is TRBV6-4, the J gene TRBJ2-2; D is uncertain. Trimming took off 4 bases at V and 2 bases at J, with 8 bases between the two ends. This CDR3 has 14 amino acids. Germline CDR1 MRHNA, CDR2 SNTAGT. The DNA for the CDR3 is TGTGCCAGCAGTGTTGAGCTAAACACCGGGGAGCTGTTTTTT. It encodes CASSVELNTGELFF.

This chain uses TRBV6-1 with TRBJ2-2, with D hard to call. The V gene's germline CDR1 is MNHNS and CDR2 SASEGT. V dropped 5 bases and J dropped 4 bases, with 8 bases sitting between them. This CDR3 comprises 13 residues. In nucleotides, the CDR3 is TGTGCCAGCAGTCTTAGCATCACCGGGGAGCTGTTTTTT. It encodes CASSLSITGELFF.

The chain couples TRBV27 to TRBJ1-2; D uncertain. Trimming stripped 3 bases from V and 5 bases from J, with 10 bases between. Germline V gene sequence: CDR1 MNHEY, CDR2 SMNVEV (reference sequence). The CDR3 extends over 13 amino acids. The CDR3 region has the DNA TGTGCCAGCAGTTTCGGACCCCCATATGGCTACACCTTC. Its translation is CASSFGPPYGYTF.